These 4 T cell receptor beta chains share one sample of origin, sequenced in a study of blood T cells in healthy people across ages. A sample-barcoded 5' primer and a J-beta primer mix were used in a second PCR of roughly 7 to 12 cycles. Each CDR3 protein is one row after TCRdb ran MiXCR on the 5' RACE reads. The data contain about 1 million distinct CDR3 sequences, 40% to 55% of them seen just once; the ten biggest clones take up under 20%. Sequenced material: blood. The receptors here all came from a woman in her sixties in good health.

This clonotype was recorded a few times. The V and J genes are TRBV7-9 and TRBJ2-5, with D unresolved. In germline, CDR1 is SEHNR, CDR2 FQNEAQ (reference sequence). Trimming pared 1 base from V and 3 bases from J, leaving 6 bases between. CDR3 length: 13 amino acids. As DNA, the CDR3 is TGTGCCAGCAGCTTAGAGATAAAAGAGACCCAGTACTTC. Its translation: CASSLEIKETQYF.

The rearrangement joins TRBV7-7 to TRBJ2-2; 8 bases map to TRBD2. The germline V gene encodes CDR1 SSHAT and CDR2 FNYEAQ (reference sequence). The CDR3 is 16 residues long. J lost 7 bases, V lost 4 bases, and 11 bases had no gene match. In DNA, the CDR3 is TGTGCCAGCAGCTCCCGCGGTAGCGGGATTGGCGGGGAGCTGTTTTTT. Protein sequence: CASSSRGSGIGGELFF. The full variable domain, completed using reference TRBV7-7 and TRBJ2-2, is GAGVSQSPRYKVTKRGQDVTLRCDPISSHATLYWYQQALGQGPEFLTYFNYEAQPDKSGLPSDRFSAERPEGSISTLTIQRTEQRDSAMYRCASSSRGSGIGGELFFGEGSRLTVL.

This clonotype came up a few times. The J gene is TRBJ2-5, the V gene TRBV10-3; TRBD1 matches at 7 bases. CDR1 is ENHRY, CDR2 SYGVKD, per germline. The CDR3 has 13 amino acids. The V gene end was trimmed by 6 bases and the J gene end by 3 bases; junction bases not matched to a gene: 4. The CDR3 reads CAIRGTDEETQYF. The CDR3 DNA follows: TGTGCCATCAGGGGGACAGACGAAGAGACCCAGTACTTC.

This clonotype was found a few times. The chain carries TRBV20-1 and TRBJ2-1, with 8 bases matching TRBD2. Germline CDR1 is DFQATT and CDR2 is SNEGSKA (reference sequence). With V trimmed by 0 bases and J by 2 bases, 6 bases remained unmatched. This CDR3 region has 16 residues. CDR3 amino acids: CSARDAVAGPYNEQFF. The CDR3 DNA sequence: TGCAGTGCTAGAGATGCAGTAGCGGGACCCTACAATGAGCAGTTCTTC.